This section outlines one T cell receptor beta chain sequence together with its context. The CDR3 consists of 16 residues. Germline assignment: CDR1 LGHNA and CDR2 YSLEER. V was pared by 0 bases and J by 3 bases, with 11 bases between. This specimen comes from a study of T cell changes during pregnancy in multiple sclerosis. The table came from immunoSEQ multiplex PCR; TCRdb's copy has only in-frame clones and leaves some out. The sample contains under 110,000 clones, less than 95% of which appear only once. V and J are TRBV4-3 and TRBJ2-2; tentatively, D is TRBD2 (6 bases). The receptor was derived from a female donor with multiple sclerosis, enrolled in a pregnancy study. Material: peripheral blood, obtained before pregnancy. CDR3 bases: TGCGCCAGCAGCCAAGAGAGTGGAGGGGACACCGGGGAGCTGTTTTTT. Residues: CASSQESGGDTGELFF.